The T cell receptor beta chain under discussion was sequenced for a study of control samples from healthy donors and cancer patients. Clones were sequenced by immunoSEQ multiplex PCR, and TCRdb holds only the in-frame ones, with some missing. The data contain around 130,000 clones, about 87% of them singletons. The CDR3 is made up of 15 amino acids. Germline V CDR1 and CDR2: LNHDA, SQIVND (reference sequence). V was cut by 4 bases and J by 1 base, with 13 bases left in between. Sequenced: blood. The chain joins TRBV19 to TRBJ1-1; no clear D gene. This clonotype was obtained from a man younger than 40 in good health. This CDR3 is CASSTLDSRNTEAFF. DNA for the CDR3: TGTGCCAGTAGTACCCTGGACTCAAGGAACACTGAAGCTTTCTTT.